The clone carrying this T cell receptor (beta chain) occurred a few times. As yet, its antigen is unknown. The junction shows a germline mismatch at one end, possibly a read error. The germline CDR1 and CDR2 sequences are SGHTA and FQGNSA. The length of the CDR3 is 13 residues. The data were obtained in a study of human T cells and chemical hapten exposure. In TCRdb, the RACE reads were re-called with MiXCR into one record per CDR3 protein. In the table there are about 180,000 distinct CDR3 sequences, more than 25% of which are singletons. Whole-study results and caveats: As the donors had alopecia, their immune response may differ from healthy people's. Compared with pre-sensitization or healthy control sets, expanded TCRs clustered more. PT1 expanded TCR counts and patch test score were linked, and their correlation was positive.

Time point described: pre-sensitization, week 0. Sample treatment: therapeutic diphenylcyclopropenone sensitization with weekly scalp DPC. Patch tests were applied only after blood draws. This sequence originates from a woman in her twenties or thirties with alopecia areata. Some clones in this sample may be carry-over from other donors' samples. Here the sequenced sample was whole blood, taken in connection with sensitization to the hapten diphenylcyclopropenone (DPC). The chain recombines TRBV7-2 with TRBJ2-7; TRBD2 agrees at 7 bases. The CDR3 DNA follows: TGTGCCAGCAGGTTAGGTCCGGGAGGTGAGCAGTACTTC. Its translation: CASRLGPGGEQYF.